A single sample is the source of the 21 T cell receptor beta chains below, sequenced in a study of blood T cell repertoires in COVID-19. The data were produced by immunoSEQ multiplex PCR, yet TCRdb's version contains in-frame clones alone and is incomplete. This table holds around 140,000 clones, about 79% found once. Sample: peripheral blood. The receptors here all came from a man aged 55 to 70 with active or convalescent COVID-19.

The rearrangement links TRBV9 to TRBJ2-3, with 8 bases aligning to TRBD2. Germline V gene sequence: CDR1 SGDLS, CDR2 YYNGEE. The CDR3 consists of 16 residues. The V and J ends lost 3 bases and 2 bases, in that order; junction bases with no gene match: 8. CDR3 loop: CASSARTSGTTDTQYF. The CDR3 bases are TGTGCCAGCAGCGCCCGAACTAGCGGCACCACAGATACGCAGTATTTT.

The V gene is TRBV7-2, the J gene TRBJ2-1; D is perhaps TRBD2 (7 bases). CDR3 length: 16 residues. CDR1 and CDR2 (germline): SGHTA, FQGNSA. V lost 7 bases, J lost 3 bases, and 19 bases lay in between. The CDR3 DNA sequence: TGTGCCAGCACTCCCCCTAGGGGGGGCCGCTACAATGAGCAGTTCTTC. It encodes CASTPPRGGRYNEQFF.

The chain links TRBV14 to TRBJ2-1, with 9 nucleotides matching TRBD2. J lost 2 bases, V lost 1 base, and 3 bases had no gene match. This CDR3 spans 16 amino acids. Germline assignment: CDR1 SGHDN and CDR2 FVKESK. The CDR3 region has the DNA TGTGCCAGCAGCCAAGTAGCGGGAGTACCCTACAATGAGCAGTTCTTC. Its translation is CASSQVAGVPYNEQFF.

This chain links TRBV4-3 with TRBJ2-2; tentative D call: TRBD2 (6 bases). Trimming took off 1 base at V and 1 base at J, with 10 bases between the two ends. Germline CDR1 and CDR2: LGHNA and YSLEER. CDR3 length equals 16 residues. CDR3 sequence: CASSQGFSGNTGELFF. The CDR3 bases are TGCGCCAGCAGCCAAGGCTTTAGCGGGAACACCGGGGAGCTGTTTTTT.

V is TRBV5-1 and J is TRBJ1-1, with D maybe TRBD1 (6 bases). Germline CDR1 SGHRS, CDR2 YFSETQ. The V gene lost 1 base and the J gene lost 4 bases, with 20 bases spanning the gap. The CDR3 runs 17 residues. The CDR3 nucleotides read TGCGCCAGCAGCTTGTCTCTTGGGGCAGGGGTAGCCACTGAAGCTTTCTTT. Residues: CASSLSLGAGVATEAFF.

V and J are TRBV6-5 and TRBJ1-6; unclear D gene. V was cut by 6 bases and J by 7 bases, with 16 bases left in between. Germline V gene data show CDR1 as MNHEY and CDR2 as SVGAGI. The CDR3 runs to 15 residues. The CDR3 sequence is CASSPARNQNSPLHF. CDR3 bases: TGTGCCAGCAGCCCAGCGAGGAACCAAAATTCACCCCTCCACTTT.

CDR3 sequence: CASSLVGLARNEQFF. CDR3 sequence (DNA): TGTGCCAGCAGCTTAGTAGGACTAGCGAGGAATGAGCAGTTCTTC. J is TRBJ2-1 and V is TRBV7-2; the match to TRBD2 covers 9 bases. V lost 1 base, J lost 7 bases, and 5 bases stayed unmatched. The CDR3 has 15 amino acids. Germline-derived CDR1 and CDR2 are SGHTA and FQGNSA.

This clone was seen just once. The rearrangement links TRBV5-1 to TRBJ2-5, with TRBD1 matching 9 bases. After removal of 4 bases from V and 2 bases from J, the junction contained 12 bases not matched to a gene. Germline assignment: CDR1 SGHRS and CDR2 YFSETQ. The CDR3 is 17 amino acids. The CDR3 loop is CASSLTPGTGKQETQYF. As DNA, the CDR3 is TGCGCCAGCAGCCTAACCCCCGGGACAGGGAAACAAGAGACCCAGTACTTC.

This clone was counted once. The rearrangement joins TRBV19 to TRBJ1-2; possibly TRBD1 for D (6 bases). The CDR3 sequence is 14 residues long. The germline CDR1 and CDR2 sequences are LNHDA and SQIVND (reference sequence). Trimming took 5 bases from V and 4 from J, leaving 14 bases between them. The DNA for the CDR3 is TGTGCCAGTAGTCGGACAGATGAGGGCTATGGCTACACCTTC. It is translated as CASSRTDEGYGYTF.

The rearrangement uses TRBV11-3 and TRBJ2-1; D might be TRBD1 (6 bases). Trimming removed 2 bases from V and 15 bases from J, with 32 bases in between. In germline, CDR1 is SGHNT, CDR2 YENEEA. The CDR3 is 18 residues long. The CDR3: CASSLNSLGRGISDLGFF. CDR3 sequence (DNA): TGTGCCAGCAGCTTAAATAGTCTTGGCAGGGGAATATCCGACCTCGGGTTCTTC.

The V gene is TRBV19, the J gene TRBJ1-1, with D tentatively TRBD1 (6 bases). CDR1 is LNHDA, CDR2 SQIVND, per germline (reference sequence). The CDR3 is 13 residues long. Trimming pared 5 bases from V and 6 bases from J, leaving 13 bases between. This CDR3 reads CASSDDRRSEAFF. In nucleotides, the CDR3 is TGTGCCAGTAGTGACGACAGGAGATCTGAAGCTTTCTTT.

This chain uses TRBV6-5 with TRBJ1-1; D is possibly TRBD1 (5 bases). Per the germline V gene, CDR1 is MNHEY and CDR2 is SVGAGI. There are 14 residues in the CDR3. V lost 7 bases, J lost 0 bases, and 12 bases lay in between. The CDR3, as DNA: TGTGCCAGCACTCCAGGACAAATGAACACTGAAGCTTTCTTT. Its translation is CASTPGQMNTEAFF.

In regard to this clone: This specimen includes other DNA sequences encoding the same CDR3. This rearrangement joins TRBV7-9 to TRBJ1-5, with D maybe TRBD1 (5 bases). Trimming stripped 1 base from V and 1 base from J, with 5 bases between. The CDR3 sequence is 14 residues long. Germline lookup yields CDR1 SEHNR and CDR2 FQNEAQ (reference sequence). The CDR3 here is CASSLGQSNQPQHF. CDR3 nucleotide sequence: TGTGCCAGCAGCTTAGGACAGAGCAATCAGCCCCAGCATTTT.

V usage is TRBV12-3 or TRBV12-4 and J usage is TRBJ1-1; D is possibly TRBD1 (5 bases). Trimming pared 5 bases from V and 3 bases from J, leaving 10 bases between. CDR3 length: 13 amino acids. CDR3 region: CASSPQGYTEAFF. Here the CDR3 DNA reads TGTGCCAGCAGTCCCCAGGGTTACACTGAAGCTTTCTTT.

The rearrangement links TRBV9 to TRBJ1-1; TRBD1 aligns across 9 bases. J lost 5 bases, V lost 0 bases, and 17 bases had no gene match. Germline assignment: CDR1 SGDLS and CDR2 YYNGEE. There are 19 residues in the CDR3. Here the CDR3 reads CASSVDPVTGGVIPTEAFF. The CDR3 region has the DNA TGTGCCAGCAGCGTAGACCCGGTGACAGGGGGTGTGATTCCGACTGAAGCTTTCTTT.

This clone was recorded a few times. The rearrangement links TRBV5-4 to TRBJ1-1; a weak D match, TRBD1 (5 bases). Deletions cut 0 bases from V and 3 bases from J, with 12 bases between. CDR1 and CDR2 from the germline V gene are SGHNT and YYREEE (reference sequence). This CDR3 comprises 15 residues. The CDR3 reads CASSLVTGRDTEAFF. The DNA of the CDR3 is TGTGCCAGCAGCTTGGTCACAGGCCGGGACACTGAAGCTTTCTTT.

CDR3 amino acids: CASSKCGQGNTYEQYV. The CDR3 region has the DNA TGTGCCAGCAGCAAGTGTGGACAGGGTAATACCTACGAGCAGTACGTC. The chain couples TRBV21-1 to TRBJ2-7; the table's D call TRBD1 went unverified against the DNA. TRBV21-1 is a known pseudogene. CDR3 length: 16 residues.

Only one count was recorded for this clone. V and J are TRBV19 and TRBJ1-6; 8 bases are shared with TRBD1. J was trimmed by 3 bases and V by 2 bases; bases with no gene match: 9. The CDR3 spans 18 residues. Germline CDR1 and CDR2: LNHDA and SQIVND (reference sequence). CDR3 DNA sequence: TGTGCCAGTAGTATAAGTAGGGCAGGGGGCTTCTATAATTCACCCCTCCACTTT. This encodes CASSISRAGGFYNSPLHF.

Only a few counts were recorded for this clone. The chain couples TRBV6-2 or TRBV6-3 to TRBJ1-2; TRBD1 is a possible D gene (5 bases). The V and J ends lost 0 bases and 4 bases respectively, with 12 bases between them. The CDR3 length is 15 residues. CDR1 is MNHEY and CDR2 is SVGEGT in the germline V gene. The CDR3, as DNA: TGTGCCAGCAGTTACTCGGGCAGGGATGCCTATGGCTACACCTTC. Its protein product is CASSYSGRDAYGYTF.

The chain uses TRBV19 and TRBJ2-7; D call uncertain. Trimming cost V 3 bases and J 1 base, with 13 bases left between them. CDR1 is LNHDA and CDR2 is SQIVND in the germline V gene (reference sequence). The CDR3 contains 15 residues. The CDR3 protein is CASSISNIPSYEQYF. The CDR3 bases are TGTGCCAGTAGTATTAGCAACATCCCGTCCTACGAGCAGTACTTC.

This sequence joins TRBV11-2 and TRBJ1-2; tentatively, D is TRBD1 (5 bases). This CDR3 contains 18 residues. Germline lookup yields CDR1 SGHAT and CDR2 FQNNGV. With 0 bases removed from V and 0 bases from J, the gap between germline ends came to 17 bases. CDR3 sequence (DNA): TGTGCCAGCAGCTTAGATCTGCGACAGAGCCGAACTAACTATGGCTACACCTTC. Encoded protein: CASSLDLRQSRTNYGYTF.